The 25 T cell receptor beta chains in this list originate from one sample, sequenced in a study of shared clonotypes between healthy human individuals (TCRdb year 2020). The library was generated by the immunoSEQ multiplex PCR assay. TCRdb provides this immuneACCESS table in a form limited to in-frame rearrangements. Some clones are lacking; in checked studies, under half of them reflect an unresolved V gene, and why the rest are absent is not known. Across this sample there are under 2.5 million clones, with around 90% seen only once. The ten biggest clones cover approximately 0.41% of the sample. The specimen sequenced was naive CD4+ T cells from PBMCs. According to the study, the label for this sample's cell subset or site signals: CD45RA+ positively selected. The receptors were sampled from a man younger than 35 in good health. Some clones in this sample may be carry-over from other donors' samples.

The gene calls are TRBV27 and TRBJ2-7, with 10 bases matching TRBD2. The junction had 4 bases not matched to a gene; V was cut back by 5 bases and J by 6 bases. Germline values: CDR1 MNHEY, CDR2 SMNVEV (reference sequence). The CDR3 is 13 residues long. For the CDR3, the DNA is TGTGCCAGCAGTCCTCGACTAGCGGGCGAGCAGTACTTC. Translated, it gives CASSPRLAGEQYF.

The chain carries TRBV11-3 and TRBJ2-1; 9 nucleotides agree with TRBD1. V gave up 5 bases and J gave up 9 bases; unmatched junction bases: 11. Germline V lookup: CDR1 SGHNT, CDR2 YENEEA. The CDR3 spans 15 residues. In nucleotides, the CDR3 is TGTGCCAGCAGCCCGACAGGGGGATATCGGAGTGAGCAGTTCTTC. Translating it yields CASSPTGGYRSEQFF.

The chain recombines TRBV6-1 with TRBJ1-5; 12 bases agree with TRBD1. Germline V gene lookup returns CDR1 MNHNS and CDR2 SASEGT. V dropped 2 bases and J dropped 1; count of bases not matched to a gene: 12. The CDR3 is 20 residues long. The CDR3 coding sequence is TGTGCCAGCAGTGAACCGAGAGGGACAGGGGGCTTTCTAAGCAATCAGCCCCAGCATTTT. Translated, it gives CASSEPRGTGGFLSNQPQHF.

V gene TRBV7-8 combines with J gene TRBJ1-1; possibly TRBD1 for D (5 bases). The CDR3 loop spans 15 amino acids. Trimming pared 1 base from V and 1 base from J, leaving 10 bases between. From germline, CDR1 is SGHVS and CDR2 FQNEAQ. The DNA for the CDR3 is TGTGCCAGCAGCTTAGGGGGCAGCGGGAACACTGAAGCTTTCTTT. This translates into CASSLGGSGNTEAFF. Based on the CDR3 plus reference TRBV7-8 and TRBJ1-1, the full variable domain is GAGVSQSPRYKVAKRGQDVALRCDPISGHVSLFWYQQALGQGPEFLTYFQNEAQLDKSGLPSDRFFAERPEGSVSTLKIQRTQQEDSAVYLCASSLGGSGNTEAFFGQGTRLTVV.

The V and J genes are TRBV27 and TRBJ1-5; D may be TRBD1 (5 bases). Deletions cut 2 bases from V and 9 bases from J, with 17 bases between. Germline V CDR1 and CDR2: MNHEY, SMNVEV (reference sequence). The CDR3 length is 15 residues. CDR3 residues: CASSLREGSVWPQHF. The CDR3 DNA sequence: TGTGCCAGCAGTTTAAGAGAGGGGTCGGTTTGGCCCCAGCATTTT.

This clone appeared once. The chain links TRBV28 to TRBJ1-4; D possibly corresponds to TRBD1 (5 bases). This CDR3 comprises 15 residues. Trimming shortened V by 3 bases and J by 7 bases, and 15 bases separated the two germline ends. Germline V lookup: CDR1 MDHEN, CDR2 SYDVKM. CDR3 in DNA: TGTGCCAGCAGTTTCAGGAAGTCAAGGGGTGAAAAACTGTTTTTT. Translating it yields CASSFRKSRGEKLFF. Complete variable domain (other parts from reference TRBV28 and TRBJ1-4): DVKVTQSSRYLVKRTGEKVFLECVQDMDHENMFWYRQDPGLGLRLIYFSYDVKMKEKGDIPEGYSVSREKKERFSLILESASTNQTSMYLCASSFRKSRGEKLFFGSGTQLSVL.

The V and J genes are TRBV2 and TRBJ2-1; weak D call: TRBD1 (7 bases). The CDR3 sequence is 17 residues long. Trimming shortened V by 2 bases and J by 8 bases, and 22 bases separated the two germline ends. Germline lookup yields CDR1 SNHLY and CDR2 FYNNEI. CDR3 sequence: CASSEWGVYRGGYEQFF. The CDR3 DNA follows: TGTGCCAGCAGTGAATGGGGGGTCTACAGGGGTGGTTATGAGCAGTTCTTC.

This clone was recorded only once. The chain has TRBV5-1 and TRBJ2-2; D possibly corresponds to TRBD1 (7 bases). Germline loops: CDR1 SGHRS, CDR2 YFSETQ. This CDR3 has 15 residues. V was pared by 2 bases and J by 5 bases, with 13 bases between. CDR3 in DNA: TGCGCCAGCAGCTTTCAACAGGGGACTACCGGGGAGCTGTTTTTT. It is translated as CASSFQQGTTGELFF.

The chain links TRBV7-3 to TRBJ2-2; TRBD2 might be the D (5 bases). Trimming took 5 bases from V and 6 from J, leaving 16 bases between them. CDR3 length: 15 amino acids. Germline lookup yields CDR1 SGHTA and CDR2 FQGTGA. Here the CDR3 DNA reads TGTGCCAGCAGCACGACCCCGGTCGGGGCCGGGGAGCTGTTTTTT. Its protein is CASSTTPVGAGELFF.

The chain is built from TRBV28 and TRBJ2-7; 8 bases agree with TRBD1. The germline V gene encodes CDR1 MDHEN and CDR2 SYDVKM. V lost 2 bases, J lost 2 bases, and 5 bases stayed unmatched. This CDR3 has 15 residues. The CDR3 nucleotides read TGTGCCAGCAGTTTACCGCAGGGACAGGCCTACGAGCAGTACTTC. Translation gives CASSLPQGQAYEQYF. The complete variable domain, with remaining parts taken from reference TRBV28 and TRBJ2-7, reads DVKVTQSSRYLVKRTGEKVFLECVQDMDHENMFWYRQDPGLGLRLIYFSYDVKMKEKGDIPEGYSVSREKKERFSLILESASTNQTSMYLCASSLPQGQAYEQYFGPGTRLTVT.

This chain joins TRBV7-8 and TRBJ2-1; D remains ambiguous. Looked up from germline, CDR1 is SGHVS and CDR2 is FQNEAQ. Trimming shortened V by 3 bases and J by 6 bases, and 9 bases separated the two germline ends. This CDR3 contains 13 residues. CDR3 loop: CASSFQPRNEQFF. The DNA of the CDR3 is TGTGCCAGCAGCTTCCAGCCCCGCAATGAGCAGTTCTTC.

In the case of this clone: At the DNA level, this CDR3 is encoded by other sequences in the same sample as well. This chain connects TRBV29-1 to TRBJ2-7, with D tentatively TRBD1 or TRBD2 (5 bases each). Germline values: CDR1 SQVTM, CDR2 ANQGSEA. With 4 bases removed from V and 3 bases from J, the gap between germline ends came to 10 bases. The CDR3 has 12 amino acids. Here the CDR3 DNA reads TGCAGCGTTGGGGGACGGAACTACGAGCAGTACTTC. Encoded protein: CSVGGRNYEQYF.

The J gene is TRBJ2-7, the V gene TRBV6-5; 10 nucleotides agree with TRBD1. Germline V lookup: CDR1 MNHEY, CDR2 SVGAGI. The length of the CDR3 is 16 residues. The V and J ends lost 2 bases and 2 bases, in that order; junction bases with no gene match: 6. The CDR3 loop is CASSYRPGQGPYEQYF. DNA for the CDR3: TGTGCCAGCAGTTACAGACCGGGACAGGGGCCCTACGAGCAGTACTTC.

This chain links TRBV2 with TRBJ2-1; 12 bases are shared with TRBD2. The CDR3 has 14 residues. Germline loops: CDR1 SNHLY, CDR2 FYNNEI. V dropped 6 bases and J dropped 5; count of bases not matched to a gene: 2. The CDR3, as DNA: TGTGCCAGCAGGACTAGCGGGAGCCACAATGAGCAGTTCTTC. It specifies CASRTSGSHNEQFF.

The chain employs TRBV5-1 and TRBJ2-7; no clear D. Trimming took off 7 bases at V and 2 bases at J, with 19 bases between the two ends. The CDR3 sequence is 15 residues long. Germline V gene sequence: CDR1 SGHRS, CDR2 YFSETQ. The CDR3 protein is CASDPGVRGPYEQYF. As DNA, the CDR3 is TGCGCCAGCGACCCCGGCGTCCGCGGCCCCTACGAGCAGTACTTC.

The chain couples TRBV5-1 to TRBJ1-4, with 7 bases that match TRBD1. The V gene's germline CDR1 is SGHRS and CDR2 YFSETQ. The CDR3 runs 15 residues. J was trimmed by 0 bases and V by 7 bases; bases with no gene match: 6. For the CDR3, the DNA is TGCGCCAGCCAACAGACAGGGTCAACTAATGAAAAACTGTTTTTT. Its translation is CASQQTGSTNEKLFF.

The CDR3 DNA is TGTGCCAGCAGTATACTCGGGTGGGTCGTACTGCCTGGTCAGCCCCAGCATTTT. Translating it yields CASSILGWVVLPGQPQHF. J is TRBJ1-5 and V is TRBV28; no firm D call. Germline CDR1 is MDHEN and CDR2 is SYDVKM. V lost 5 bases and J 6 bases, leaving 26 bases between the germline ends. This CDR3 comprises 18 residues.

The chain has TRBV2 and TRBJ1-1; 8 bases map to TRBD1. The germline V gene encodes CDR1 SNHLY and CDR2 FYNNEI. With 4 bases clipped from V and 7 bases from J, the junction kept 8 bases outside the gene matches. This CDR3 region has 14 residues. CDR3 sequence (DNA): TGTGCCAGCAGTGCGGGGGCAGGGGGCGGTGAAGCTTTCTTT. It is translated as CASSAGAGGGEAFF.

Turning to this clone: Other DNA sequences in this specimen translate into the identical CDR3. The chain recombines TRBV18 with TRBJ2-7, with 7 positions matching TRBD2. The CDR3 is made up of 14 amino acids. From germline, CDR1 is KGHSH and CDR2 LQKENI. V dropped 5 bases and J dropped 5; count of bases not matched to a gene: 9. CDR3 nucleotides: TGTGCCAGCTCAACCGGACTAGTCGGGAACGAGCAGTACTTC. Its protein is CASSTGLVGNEQYF.

The chain couples TRBV28 to TRBJ2-7, with D perhaps matching TRBD1 (6 bases). Between the trimmed V and J ends, which lost 3 bases and 0 bases, there was a span of 15 bases. The length of the CDR3 is 16 residues. Germline V gene lookup returns CDR1 MDHEN and CDR2 SYDVKM. In DNA, the CDR3 is TGTGCCAGCAGTTTTCTCAGGGGCCGAAGCTCCTACGAGCAGTACTTC. This encodes CASSFLRGRSSYEQYF.

In the case of this clone: The sample contains more than one DNA sequence encoding this CDR3. The chain employs TRBV6-6 and TRBJ2-3; no firm D call. The V end was cut by 2 bases, the J end by 3 bases, with 9 bases between. This CDR3 has 14 amino acids. The V gene's germline CDR1 is MNHNY and CDR2 SVGAGI (reference sequence). The CDR3 coding sequence is TGTGCCAGCAGTTACCCAGGACGAACAGATACGCAGTATTTT. Amino acids: CASSYPGRTDTQYF.

This chain joins TRBV19 and TRBJ2-2; D unclear. Trimming stripped 4 bases from V and 3 bases from J, with 12 bases between. From germline, CDR1 is LNHDA and CDR2 SQIVND (reference sequence). CDR3 length: 15 amino acids. The chain's CDR3 is CASSNPDTHTGELFF. The CDR3 DNA is TGTGCCAGTAGTAACCCCGACACCCACACCGGGGAGCTGTTTTTT.

The rearrangement links TRBV2 to TRBJ2-6; tentatively, D is TRBD1 (5 bases). The CDR3 has 16 residues. Germline assignment: CDR1 SNHLY and CDR2 FYNNEI. V gave up 4 bases and J gave up 2 bases, with 12 bases separating them. The CDR3 DNA reads TGTGCCAGCAGTGCGCAGGGTCCTGCTGGGGCCAACGTCCTGACTTTC. Residues: CASSAQGPAGANVLTF.

Only one count was recorded for this clone. This chain connects TRBV5-4 to TRBJ2-3; 10 nucleotides agree with TRBD2. Trimming removed 1 base from V and 6 bases from J; junction bases left unmatched: 14. This CDR3 spans 18 amino acids. Looked up from germline, CDR1 is SGHNT and CDR2 is YYREEE (reference sequence). CDR3 DNA: TGTGCCAGCAGCTTGCCCTGGCAAGGAGCGGGAGGGCGGGATACGCAGTATTTT. Amino acids: CASSLPWQGAGGRDTQYF.

This rearrangement joins TRBV6-5 to TRBJ1-2, with D possibly being TRBD1 (6 bases). The CDR3 has 12 residues. CDR1 and CDR2 from the germline V gene are MNHEY and SVGAGI. V lost 6 bases and J lost 6, with 11 bases in between. As DNA, the CDR3 is TGTGCCAGCAGACAGGGATACGATGGCTACACCTTC. This translates into CASRQGYDGYTF.